The 10 T cell receptor beta chains in this list originate from one sample, sequenced in a study of T-cell reconstitution after alpha-beta-depleted transplantation in children. Unique molecular identifiers were built into the TCRbeta library. TCRdb fed the PCR reads into MiXCR, producing one record per CDR3 protein. The data contain a few hundred thousand distinct CDR3 sequences, roughly 14% of them singletons. The sample in question was PBMCs, obtained from the stem cell graft. Source of these receptors: a human donor who donated a stem cell graft to a child with Fanconi anemia.

The chain links TRBV20-1 to TRBJ2-5; D remains unclear. V gave up 6 bases and J gave up 0 bases, with 14 bases separating them. The CDR3 contains 14 residues. Germline CDR1 is DFQATT and CDR2 is SNEGSKA (reference sequence). CDR3 amino acids: CSAPVNEYQETQYF. DNA of the CDR3: TGCAGTGCCCCCGTTAATGAGTACCAAGAGACCCAGTACTTC.

Ten or more counts support this clonotype. This chain uses TRBV7-2 with TRBJ1-1; maybe TRBD1 (6 bases). The ends were cut back, 3 bases at V and 6 bases at J, with 20 bases in the middle. Per germline, CDR1 SGHTA and CDR2 FQGNSA. This CDR3 spans 16 amino acids. The CDR3 sequence: CASSLIGGAGSSEAFF. The CDR3 DNA reads TGTGCCAGCAGCTTGATCGGGGGCGCGGGGAGCTCTGAAGCTTTCTTT. Complete variable domain (other parts from reference TRBV7-2 and TRBJ1-1): GAGVSQSPSNKVTEKGKDVELRCDPISGHTALYWYRQSLGQGLEFLIYFQGNSAPDKSGLPSDRFSAERTGGSVSTLTIQRTQQEDSAVYLCASSLIGGAGSSEAFFGQGTRLTVV.

This clonotype has only one observation. CDR3 DNA: TGTGCCAGCACCTCGGGCGCTGAAGCTTTCTTT. The encoded protein is CASTSGAEAFF. The V gene is TRBV7-6, the J gene TRBJ1-1; D is unresolved. This CDR3 is 11 amino acids long. V dropped 7 bases and J dropped 6 bases, with 9 bases sitting between them. Germline V gives CDR1 SGHVS, CDR2 FNYEAQ. The complete variable domain, with remaining parts taken from reference TRBV7-6 and TRBJ1-1, reads GAGVSQSPRYKVTKRGQDVALRCDPISGHVSLYWYRQALGQGPEFLTYFNYEAQQDKSGLPNDRFSAERPEGSISTLTIQRTEQRDSAMYRCASTSGAEAFFGQGTRLTVV.

On this clonotype itself: A read error may explain this, as a much larger clone is one base away. The genes are TRBV5-6 and TRBJ1-2, with a tentative D call TRBD1 (5 bases). There are 14 residues in the CDR3. Germline lookup yields CDR1 SGHDT and CDR2 YYEEEE. CDR3 amino acids: CASSPGGYNYGHTF. In DNA form, the CDR3 reads TGTGCCAGCAGCCCCGGGGGTTATAACTATGGCCACACCTTC.

In this sample, this clonotype turned up a few times. V is TRBV7-6 and J is TRBJ2-5; no firm D call. V lost 1 base and J 5 bases, leaving 8 bases between the germline ends. Germline V gives CDR1 SGHVS, CDR2 FNYEAQ. The CDR3 sequence is 13 residues long. CDR3 sequence (DNA): TGTGCCAGCAGCTTAGGCTCTTGGGAGACCCAGTACTTC. Its translation: CASSLGSWETQYF.

The rearrangement uses TRBV15 and TRBJ2-7; TRBD1 agrees at 9 bases. J was trimmed by 1 base and V by 5 bases; bases with no gene match: 6. This CDR3 is built from 15 residues. Looked up from germline, CDR1 is LNHNV and CDR2 is YYDKDF (reference sequence). In DNA form, the CDR3 reads TGTGCCACCAGCTCCGGACAGGGGTTTTCCTACGAGCAGTACGTC. This translates into CATSSGQGFSYEQYV.

The table lists this clonotype with many counts. The chain uses TRBV7-9 and TRBJ1-1, with D maybe TRBD1 (5 bases). There are 11 residues in the CDR3. The V gene lost 5 bases and the J gene lost 10 bases, with 11 bases spanning the gap. CDR1 and CDR2 (germline): SEHNR, FQNEAQ (reference sequence). The CDR3 DNA is TGTGCCAGCAGCGTAGAGGGGAGAGCTTTCTTT. Protein product: CASSVEGRAFF.

The chain combines TRBV4-2 with TRBJ2-2; no clear D gene. Germline V gives CDR1 LGHNA, CDR2 YNFKEQ. The ends were cut back, 0 bases at V and 6 bases at J, with 11 bases in the middle. The CDR3 contains 15 residues. Here the CDR3 reads CASSQDVARPGELFF. The DNA for the CDR3 is TGTGCCAGCAGCCAAGATGTAGCCCGTCCCGGGGAGCTGTTTTTT.

This clonotype was observed many times. The chain joins TRBV13 to TRBJ1-4; D not resolved. The CDR3 length is 13 residues. CDR1 is PRHDT and CDR2 is FYEKMQ in the germline V gene (reference sequence). V gave up 5 bases and J gave up 0 bases, with 4 bases separating them. The CDR3, as DNA: TGTGCCAGCAGCATGGCAACTAATGAAAAACTGTTTTTT. Protein sequence: CASSMATNEKLFF.

This clonotype has a handful of counts. The chain uses TRBV2 and TRBJ1-4; a possible D gene is TRBD1 (5 bases). The V and J ends lost 7 bases and 2 bases respectively, with 17 bases between them. This CDR3 spans 16 amino acids. Looked up from germline, CDR1 is SNHLY and CDR2 is FYNNEI. DNA for the CDR3: TGTGCCAGCAACAGGAGGGGCGGTCGGACTAATGAAAAACTGTTTTTT. Translation: CASNRRGGRTNEKLFF.